The next 32 T cell receptor beta chains were all read from a single sample in a study of spatial heterogeneity in lung cancer. Time point of the sample: sample taken at primary tumor resection. No cognate antigen is known for these TCRs. TCRdb passed the 5' RACE reads through MiXCR, listing each CDR3 protein once. The sample records around 100,000 distinct CDR3 sequences, 3.5% to 5% being singletons. Study-wide findings and caveats: In tumors, expanded intratumoral alpha and beta TCR counts tracked mutation counts.

The sample consisted of lung tumor tissue, taken at surgery. The source is a male donor with early-stage non-small cell lung cancer.

There are many counts of this clonotype. The gene calls are TRBV20-1 and TRBJ2-3, with D possibly being TRBD2 (5 bases). Deletions cut 5 bases from V and 3 bases from J, with 9 bases between. Per germline, CDR1 DFQATT and CDR2 SNEGSKA (reference sequence). This CDR3 has 12 residues. The CDR3 DNA reads TGCAGTGCTGGAGGACCAACAGATACGCAGTATTTT. This gives the protein CSAGGPTDTQYF.

This clonotype has a count of ten or more. The chain is built from TRBV5-1 and TRBJ2-7; D is perhaps TRBD2 (5 bases). V lost 4 bases and J lost 0, with 17 bases in between. The CDR3 contains 16 residues. CDR1 and CDR2 (germline): SGHRS, YFSETQ. DNA of the CDR3: TGCGCCAGCAGCATCCGGACTGCGAGTTACTCCTACGAGCAGTACTTC. As protein: CASSIRTASYSYEQYF.

This clonotype was observed a few times. V is TRBV18 and J is TRBJ2-1, with a weak D call TRBD2 (6 bases). V was cut by 6 bases and J by 4 bases, with 16 bases left in between. This CDR3 comprises 15 residues. CDR1 is KGHSH, CDR2 LQKENI, per germline. In DNA form, the CDR3 reads TGTGCCAGCTCGCAACTAGCAGACAGTTACAATGAGCAGTTCTTC. Translating it yields CASSQLADSYNEQFF.

This clonotype has at least ten counts. This sequence joins TRBV27 and TRBJ2-3, with D possibly matching TRBD1 (5 bases). Germline CDR1 reads MNHEY; CDR2 reads SMNVEV (reference sequence). The CDR3 totals 15 residues. Trimming pared 5 bases from V and 3 bases from J, leaving 15 bases between. As DNA, the CDR3 is TGTGCCAGCAGTCCCTACCCCGCAGGGACAGATACGCAGTATTTT. Its translation is CASSPYPAGTDTQYF.

This clonotype was seen many times. The rearrangement uses TRBV20-1 and TRBJ2-1; D might be TRBD2 (7 bases). Trimming removed 4 bases at V and 6 bases at J, with 16 bases between. This CDR3 comprises 14 residues. Germline values: CDR1 DFQATT, CDR2 SNEGSKA (reference sequence). CDR3 residues: CSAIAGRGGNEQFF. CDR3 coding DNA: TGCAGTGCTATAGCGGGCAGGGGAGGCAATGAGCAGTTCTTC.

This clonotype has ten or more counts. The rearrangement uses TRBV13 and TRBJ2-1, with a weak D call TRBD1 (5 bases). V dropped 4 bases and J dropped 6 bases, with 19 bases sitting between them. From germline, CDR1 is PRHDT and CDR2 FYEKMQ (reference sequence). This CDR3 region has 16 residues. The CDR3: CASSSGAYGFTNEQFF. The CDR3 coding sequence is TGTGCCAGCAGCTCTGGGGCGTACGGTTTTACCAATGAGCAGTTCTTC.

This clonotype was found many times. The V and J genes are TRBV28 and TRBJ2-5, with no clear D. There are 12 residues in the CDR3. V lost 3 bases and J lost 4, with 6 bases in between. Per germline, CDR1 MDHEN and CDR2 SYDVKM. The CDR3 DNA reads TGTGCCAGCAGTTTCCAGATAGAGACCCAGTACTTC. It yields the protein CASSFQIETQYF.

This clonotype appeared many times. This chain uses TRBV6-1 with TRBJ1-1; a weak D match, TRBD1 (5 bases). The ends were cut back, 6 bases at V and 5 bases at J, with 19 bases in the middle. The germline CDR1 and CDR2 sequences are MNHNS and SASEGT. This CDR3 has 15 residues. CDR3 residues: CASSQNSGGRTEAFF. The CDR3 DNA follows: TGTGCCAGCAGCCAGAATTCGGGGGGTCGGACTGAAGCTTTCTTT.

This clonotype was picked up many times. The chain is built from TRBV2 and TRBJ2-3, with 11 bases fitting TRBD2. The germline V gene has CDR1 SNHLY and CDR2 FYNNEI. V lost 2 bases to trimming and J lost 5 bases; unmatched junction nucleotides: 3. CDR3 length: 15 residues. The chain's CDR3 is CASSEFGLAGDTQYF. The CDR3 nucleotides read TGTGCCAGCAGTGAATTTGGACTAGCGGGAGATACGCAGTATTTT. Variable domain in full (rest from reference TRBV2 and TRBJ2-3): EPEVTQTPSHQVTQMGQEVILRCVPISNHLYFYWYRQILGQKVEFLVSFYNNEISEKSEIFDDQFSVERPDGSNFTLKIRSTKLEDSAMYFCASSEFGLAGDTQYFGPGTRLTVL.

This clonotype was seen ten or more times. The chain is built from TRBV29-1 and TRBJ2-7; weak D call: TRBD1 (6 bases). Germline loops: CDR1 SQVTM, CDR2 ANQGSEA. CDR3 length: 13 residues. Trimming cost V 0 bases and J 6 bases, with 12 bases left between them. CDR3 bases: TGCAGCGTTGAAGAGACAGGCGTTTCCGAGCAGTACTTC. Its protein product is CSVEETGVSEQYF.

This clonotype was picked up many times. The chain links TRBV20-1 to TRBJ2-7; D gene ambiguous. Per the germline V gene, CDR1 is DFQATT and CDR2 is SNEGSKA (reference sequence). CDR3 size: 12 residues. V was shortened by 7 bases and J by 6 bases, with 16 bases between the two germline ends. The CDR3 loop reads CSVSIRSSEQYF. CDR3 coding DNA: TGCAGTGTCAGTATTAGATCGTCCGAGCAGTACTTC.

This clonotype was observed many times. The chain joins TRBV14 to TRBJ1-1; TRBD1 is a possible D gene (5 bases). The ends were cut back, 6 bases at V and 11 bases at J, with 19 bases in the middle. Per germline, CDR1 SGHDN and CDR2 FVKESK. The CDR3 is made up of 13 amino acids. The chain's CDR3 is CASSHGGGLRAFF. CDR3 nucleotide sequence: TGTGCCAGCAGTCACGGGGGTGGGCTTCGGGCTTTCTTT.

This clonotype was counted at least ten times. The V gene is TRBV15, the J gene TRBJ1-4; the D is unclear. The CDR3 is 15 amino acids. CDR1 is LNHNV, CDR2 YYDKDF, per germline (reference sequence). The germline V and J ends were trimmed by 2 bases and 8 bases, with 15 bases remaining between them. The CDR3 loop is CATSRSQPSEEKLFF. The CDR3, as DNA: TGTGCCACCAGCAGATCTCAGCCCAGTGAAGAAAAACTGTTTTTT.

The chain employs TRBV28 and TRBJ2-3; D is unresolved. This CDR3 spans 13 amino acids. CDR1 is MDHEN and CDR2 is SYDVKM in the germline V gene. V dropped 2 bases and J dropped 4 bases, with 7 bases sitting between them. Here the CDR3 DNA reads TGTGCCAGCAGTTTACCAGTATCAGATACGCAGTATTTT. Translation: CASSLPVSDTQYF.

V is TRBV28 and J is TRBJ2-7, with D unresolved. CDR1 and CDR2 from the germline V gene are MDHEN and SYDVKM. The CDR3 sequence is 12 residues long. V was pared by 4 bases and J by 4 bases, with 8 bases between. CDR3 region: CASSSEHYEQYF. The CDR3 bases are TGTGCCAGCAGTTCGGAACATTACGAGCAGTACTTC.

This clonotype came up many times. The chain has TRBV28 and TRBJ1-6; D remains ambiguous. Trimming pared 6 bases from V and 8 bases from J, leaving 14 bases between. This CDR3 is 14 amino acids long. Looked up from germline, CDR1 is MDHEN and CDR2 is SYDVKM. CDR3 in DNA: TGTGCCAGCAGGCGCGGGTTGGGCGATTCACCCCTCCACTTT. As protein: CASRRGLGDSPLHF.

The sample holds many counts of this clonotype. This chain joins TRBV11-1 and TRBJ2-3, with D possibly called TRBD1 or TRBD2 (5 bases each). CDR3 length: 16 residues. Trimming shortened V by 4 bases and J by 3 bases, and 17 bases separated the two germline ends. Germline CDR1 SGHAT, CDR2 FQDESV (reference sequence). CDR3 coding DNA: TGTGCCAGCAGCTCCACACTAGACAGCCTAACAGATACGCAGTATTTT. Its translation: CASSSTLDSLTDTQYF.

This clonotype is categorized as medium-sized (0.01 to 0.1%). The rearrangement uses TRBV21-1 and TRBJ1-5. TRBV21-1 is designated a pseudogene. The CDR3 length is 14 residues. DNA of the CDR3: TGTGCCAGCAGCAAAGGAGTGGAAAAGTTAGCCCAGCATTTT. The encoded protein is CASSKGVEKLAQHF.

This clonotype has ten or more counts. At one end, the junction sequence differs from germline, possibly due to a read error. The chain joins TRBV6-1 to TRBJ2-1; 7 bases are shared with TRBD1. Germline V CDR1 and CDR2: MNHNS, SASEGT. The CDR3 loop spans 13 amino acids. The CDR3 nucleotides read TGTGCCAGCAGTACGAGACAGGGAGCAATGGTCATCTTC. As protein: CASSTRQGAMVIF.

This clonotype was seen at least ten times. The genes are TRBV4-2 and TRBJ1-1; a possible D gene is TRBD1 (5 bases). The CDR3 contains 16 residues. Trimming took off 4 bases at V and 1 base at J, with 16 bases between the two ends. Germline loops: CDR1 LGHNA, CDR2 YNFKEQ. CDR3 sequence (DNA): TGTGCCAGCAGCCGAGGCCCTAGAACAGGGAACACTGAAGCTTTCTTT. It is translated as CASSRGPRTGNTEAFF.

The genes are TRBV20-1 and TRBJ2-2; possible D gene TRBD2, 5 bases. Germline CDR1 reads DFQATT; CDR2 reads SNEGSKA (reference sequence). The CDR3 has 14 amino acids. V was cut by 6 bases and J by 4 bases, with 15 bases left in between. CDR3 in DNA: TGCAGTGCCCACGGAGGCGCGAGCACCGGGGAGCTGTTTTTT. Protein: CSAHGGASTGELFF.

The V gene is TRBV11-3, the J gene TRBJ2-3; 7 bases match TRBD1. The germline V gene has CDR1 SGHNT and CDR2 YENEEA. The V and J ends lost 1 base and 4 bases, in that order; junction bases with no gene match: 2. CDR3 size: 14 residues. CDR3: CASSLVTGSDTQYF. CDR3 sequence (DNA): TGTGCCAGCAGCTTAGTGACAGGGTCAGATACGCAGTATTTT.

This clonotype was detected many times. As DNA, the CDR3 is TGTGCCAGCTTAGGGGGGCCCTCCCAGCCCCTGAATTCACCCCTCCACTTT. Protein product: CASLGGPSQPLNSPLHF. The chain recombines TRBV28 with TRBJ1-6, with D perhaps TRBD1 (6 bases). The V and J ends lost 8 bases and 7 bases respectively, with 24 bases between them. Germline CDR1 and CDR2: MDHEN and SYDVKM. This CDR3 is 17 amino acids long.

This clonotype showed up many times. The chain links TRBV12-3 or TRBV12-4 to TRBJ2-7; a weak D match, TRBD2 (6 bases). The CDR3 has 16 residues. Trimming took 1 base from V and 2 from J, leaving 15 bases between them. CDR3 in DNA: TGTGCCAGCAGTTTAGGCTATGGCCGGGAGACCTACGAGCAGTACTTC. As protein: CASSLGYGRETYEQYF.

This clonotype was seen more than once but under ten times. V usage is TRBV27 and J usage is TRBJ2-3; D possibly corresponds to TRBD2 (7 bases). This CDR3 has 18 residues. The germline CDR1 and CDR2 sequences are MNHEY and SMNVEV (reference sequence). Trimming took 8 bases from V and 4 from J, leaving 28 bases between them. CDR3 DNA sequence: TGTGCCAGCCGCCCTCGAGGGCTAGCGGTTAACAGGGCAGATACGCAGTATTTT. This encodes CASRPRGLAVNRADTQYF.

This clonotype showed up many times. The chain uses TRBV12-3 or TRBV12-4 and TRBJ2-2; D is perhaps TRBD1 (6 bases). Trimming removed 3 bases at V and 2 bases at J, with 13 bases between. The CDR3 runs to 16 residues. As DNA, the CDR3 is TGTGCCAGCAGTTTTAGAGGACAGATTAACACCGGGGAGCTGTTTTTT. Protein sequence: CASSFRGQINTGELFF.

This clonotype was observed many times. The chain recombines TRBV5-6 with TRBJ2-1; no clear D. Germline V gives CDR1 SGHDT, CDR2 YYEEEE. V was cut by 0 bases and J by 7 bases, with 14 bases left in between. The length of the CDR3 is 15 residues. For the CDR3, the DNA is TGTGCCAGCAGCTTGGTGTTGTCCGGACGGAATGAGCAGTTCTTC. Its protein is CASSLVLSGRNEQFF. Together with reference TRBV5-6 and TRBJ2-1, the CDR3 gives the full variable domain: DAGVTQSPTHLIKTRGQQVTLRCSPKSGHDTVSWYQQALGQGPQFIFQYYEEEERQRGNFPDRFSGHQFPNYSSELNVNALLLGDSALYLCASSLVLSGRNEQFFGPGTRLTVL.

This clonotype came up many times. The chain couples TRBV2 to TRBJ2-6; maybe TRBD1 (6 bases). Germline assignment: CDR1 SNHLY and CDR2 FYNNEI. The CDR3 spans 18 residues. V was clipped by 6 bases and J by 2 bases, with 20 bases between them. CDR3 in amino acids: CASSRTGQVYTGANVLTF. For the CDR3, the DNA is TGTGCCAGCAGCAGAACGGGACAAGTCTATACTGGGGCCAACGTCCTGACTTTC. The variable domain in full, with the rest retrieved from reference TRBV2 and TRBJ2-6, is EPEVTQTPSHQVTQMGQEVILRCVPISNHLYFYWYRQILGQKVEFLVSFYNNEISEKSEIFDDQFSVERPDGSNFTLKIRSTKLEDSAMYFCASSRTGQVYTGANVLTFGAGSRLTVL.

This clonotype was observed many times. The chain is built from TRBV7-2 and TRBJ2-5; a weak D match, TRBD2 (5 bases). This CDR3 contains 14 residues. CDR1 is SGHTA, CDR2 FQGNSA, per germline. The germline V and J ends were trimmed by 1 base and 3 bases, with 9 bases remaining between them. The CDR3 spells CASSLGGYKETQYF. DNA of the CDR3: TGTGCCAGCAGCTTAGGAGGGTACAAAGAGACCCAGTACTTC.

This clonotype has a count of ten or more. The chain links TRBV10-3 to TRBJ2-5; 11 nucleotides match TRBD2. This CDR3 contains 21 residues. The ends lost 6 bases at V and 3 bases at J; junction bases unmatched: 24. Germline CDR1 ENHRY, CDR2 SYGVKD. As DNA, the CDR3 is TGTGCCATCAGCCCACAGGGGTTTTGGCTAGCGGGAGGTACCCCAAAAGAGACCCAGTACTTC. Its translation is CAISPQGFWLAGGTPKETQYF.

This chain joins TRBV5-4 and TRBJ2-5, with D possibly TRBD2 on 5 matching bases. Germline CDR1 SGHNT, CDR2 YYREEE (reference sequence). Between the trimmed V and J ends, which lost 4 bases and 7 bases, there was a span of 20 bases. The CDR3 contains 15 residues. Here the CDR3 reads CASSPGNNLRGTQYF. In DNA form, the CDR3 reads TGTGCCAGCAGCCCGGGGAACAATCTACGGGGGACCCAGTACTTC.

This clonotype occurred a few times. The rearrangement joins TRBV27 to TRBJ2-7, with TRBD2 identical over 13 bases. Germline values: CDR1 MNHEY, CDR2 SMNVEV (reference sequence). V shed 3 bases, J shed 3 bases, and the junction held 11 bases outside the gene matches. The CDR3 is made up of 18 amino acids. The CDR3 sequence: CASSFGGPGLAGNYEQYF. The CDR3 region has the DNA TGTGCCAGCAGTTTTGGGGGGCCGGGACTAGCGGGAAACTACGAGCAGTACTTC.